Below, 6 T cell receptor beta chains from the same sample are listed, as sequenced in a study of blood T cell repertoires in COVID-19. Assay used: immunoSEQ multiplex PCR; TCRdb lists only in-frame clones, some missing. Of hundreds of thousands of clones listed, 89% are singletons. The sequenced sample was PBMCs or T cells enriched from blood (not recorded which). The receptors here all came from a man aged 55 to 70 who had recovered from COVID-19.

The chain uses TRBV5-1 and TRBJ2-7; TRBD2 matches 10 bases. The length of the CDR3 is 15 residues. Germline lookup yields CDR1 SGHRS and CDR2 YFSETQ. V shed 5 bases, J shed 4 bases, and the junction held 9 bases outside the gene matches. CDR3 sequence: CASSAGTSAIYEQYF. CDR3 DNA: TGCGCCAGCAGTGCCGGGACTAGCGCTATATACGAGCAGTACTTC.

This sequence joins TRBV28 and TRBJ1-1; the D gene is possibly TRBD1 (6 bases). The germline gives CDR1 MDHEN, CDR2 SYDVKM. The CDR3 runs 14 residues. V gave up 3 bases and J gave up 3 bases, with 11 bases separating them. The CDR3 reads CASSFSAGDTEAFF. The CDR3 DNA reads TGTGCCAGCAGTTTTTCGGCAGGGGACACTGAAGCTTTCTTT.

This chain connects TRBV7-9 to TRBJ2-2; tentative D call: TRBD2 (6 bases). The germline V gene has CDR1 SEHNR and CDR2 FQNEAQ (reference sequence). The length of the CDR3 is 15 residues. V was trimmed by 6 bases and J by 4 bases, leaving 15 bases between them. The CDR3 DNA reads TGTGCCAGCAGAGAAAGACTAGAGGGCACCGGGGAGCTGTTTTTT. Translated, it gives CASRERLEGTGELFF.

The chain has TRBV15 and TRBJ2-5; tentatively, D is TRBD2 (7 bases). The length of the CDR3 is 15 residues. Deletions cut 1 base from V and 1 base from J, with 10 bases between. The germline V gene encodes CDR1 LNHNV and CDR2 YYDKDF (reference sequence). The CDR3, as DNA: TGTGCCACCAGCAGAGGGGGGGGCAGCCAAGAGACCCAGTACTTC. Translated, it gives CATSRGGGSQETQYF.

The rearrangement uses TRBV24-1 and TRBJ2-3; D gene unclear. Trimming cost V 5 bases and J 1 base, with 9 bases left between them. The V gene's germline CDR1 is KGHDR and CDR2 SFDVKD. The CDR3 spans 14 residues. The CDR3: CATSASLGTDTQYF. Written as DNA, the CDR3 is TGTGCCACCAGTGCAAGCCTGGGCACAGATACGCAGTATTTT.

The chain is built from TRBV6-6 and TRBJ2-3; 10 bases are shared with TRBD1. Trimming at V came to 0 bases and at J to 4 bases, leaving 1 base not matched to a gene. The CDR3 length is 15 residues. Germline V gene lookup returns CDR1 MNHNY and CDR2 SVGAGI (reference sequence). As DNA, the CDR3 is TGTGCCAGCAGTTACTCAGGACAGGGGGCAGATACGCAGTATTTT. Amino acid sequence: CASSYSGQGADTQYF.